A single sample gave rise to the 27 T cell receptor beta chains below, sequenced in a study of T-cell reconstitution after alpha-beta-depleted transplantation in children. Unique molecular identifiers were used in preparing the TCRbeta library. TCRdb re-called the PCR reads through MiXCR, storing one row per CDR3 protein. The profile shows more than 200,000 distinct CDR3 sequences, over 9.5% of them singletons. The material sequenced was PBMCs from the stem cell graft donor, taken from the stem cell graft. Receptor source: a human donor who donated a stem cell graft to a child with SCID.

This clonotype has at least ten counts. The rearrangement joins TRBV28 to TRBJ1-1; 7 nucleotides align to TRBD1. In germline, CDR1 is MDHEN, CDR2 SYDVKM. The CDR3 contains 15 residues. Losses at the gene ends were 3 bases for V and 5 bases for J; bases not matched to a gene: 9. DNA for the CDR3: TGTGCCAGCAGTTTGCCCGGACAGGCCGAAACTGAAGCTTTCTTT. It codes for CASSLPGQAETEAFF.

A remark on this clonotype: A much larger clone is a single base away; this may be a read error. The chain links TRBV24-1 to TRBJ2-1; maybe TRBD2 (7 bases). Germline assignment: CDR1 KGHDR and CDR2 SFDVKD. Trimming removed 0 bases at V and 4 bases at J, with 21 bases between. The CDR3 runs 19 residues. CDR3 bases: TGTGCCACCAGTGATTTGAGTGGGGGGGCGGGGAGACCTTACAATGAGCAGTTCTTC. This encodes CATSDLSGGAGRPYNEQFF.

The sample holds many counts of this clonotype. This rearrangement joins TRBV3-1 to TRBJ2-1; D unclear. Trimming shortened V by 4 bases and J by 4 bases, and 8 bases separated the two germline ends. Germline V gives CDR1 LGHDT, CDR2 YNNKEL (reference sequence). The CDR3 has 13 residues. The CDR3 sequence is CASSPTVYNEQFF. DNA of the CDR3: TGTGCCAGCAGCCCTACAGTTTACAATGAGCAGTTCTTC.

At least ten counts were recorded for this clonotype. The V and J genes are TRBV20-1 and TRBJ1-2, with 7 positions matching TRBD1. Germline V lookup: CDR1 DFQATT, CDR2 SNEGSKA (reference sequence). V lost 3 bases to trimming and J lost 10 bases; unmatched junction nucleotides: 8. This CDR3 is built from 12 residues. Written as DNA, the CDR3 is TGCAGTGCTAGGGAAGGGGGCAGGCCCTACACCTTC. Protein sequence: CSAREGGRPYTF.

This clonotype has a count of ten or more. The chain has TRBV5-1 and TRBJ1-1; possibly TRBD1 for D (5 bases). V lost 2 bases and J lost 2, with 10 bases in between. The CDR3 is 14 amino acids. Germline V gene data show CDR1 as SGHRS and CDR2 as YFSETQ. The CDR3 loop is CASSFSGDNTEAFF. CDR3 bases: TGCGCCAGCAGCTTCTCGGGGGACAACACTGAAGCTTTCTTT.

This clonotype was detected ten times or more. The rearrangement joins TRBV5-1 to TRBJ2-3, with 8 bases lining up with TRBD2. Germline assignment: CDR1 SGHRS and CDR2 YFSETQ. The CDR3 has 16 residues. The ends lost 2 bases at V and 1 base at J; junction bases unmatched: 6. For the CDR3, the DNA is TGCGCCAGCAGCTTTCGCGGGGGGTCGGGCACAGATACGCAGTATTTT. The encoded protein is CASSFRGGSGTDTQYF.

This clonotype has a count of ten or more. The V call is TRBV24-1, the J call TRBJ2-1, with 13 bases aligning to TRBD2. The CDR3 runs to 16 residues. With V trimmed by 4 bases and J by 4 bases, 3 bases remained unmatched. Germline V gives CDR1 KGHDR, CDR2 SFDVKD. CDR3 sequence: CATSDLTSGGYNEQFF. CDR3 coding DNA: TGTGCCACCAGTGACCTGACTAGCGGGGGGTACAATGAGCAGTTCTTC.

This clonotype was seen repeatedly, ten times or more. The chain uses TRBV6-2 or TRBV6-3 and TRBJ1-1; maybe TRBD1 (5 bases). V lost 8 bases to trimming and J lost 6 bases, with 16 bases between them. This CDR3 is built from 13 residues. The germline V gene encodes CDR1 MNHEY and CDR2 SVGEGT. The DNA of the CDR3 is TGTGCCAGCCAGTTACGGCGGGGCTCTGAAGCTTTCTTT. It codes for CASQLRRGSEAFF.

Only a few counts were recorded for this clonotype. The V and J genes are TRBV2 and TRBJ1-1; D unresolved. CDR1 and CDR2 from the germline V gene are SNHLY and FYNNEI. There are 13 residues in the CDR3. V gave up 4 bases and J gave up 7 bases, with 13 bases separating them. CDR3 nucleotide sequence: TGTGCCAGCAGTGCCATATCTGAGGGTGAAGCTTTCTTT. Translated: CASSAISEGEAFF. The whole variable domain, remainder taken from reference TRBV2 and TRBJ1-1, is EPEVTQTPSHQVTQMGQEVILRCVPISNHLYFYWYRQILGQKVEFLVSFYNNEISEKSEIFDDQFSVERPDGSNFTLKIRSTKLEDSAMYFCASSAISEGEAFFGQGTRLTVV.

At least ten counts were recorded for this clonotype. The V call is TRBV6-5, the J call TRBJ2-7; TRBD2 is a possible D gene (5 bases). CDR1 is MNHEY and CDR2 is SVGAGI in the germline V gene. CDR3 size: 14 residues. V gave up 0 bases and J gave up 6 bases, with 12 bases separating them. CDR3 nucleotides: TGTGCCAGCAGTTACTCGACATTACGGGGCGAGCAGTACTTC. Its translation is CASSYSTLRGEQYF.

This clonotype showed up many times. This chain connects TRBV20-1 to TRBJ1-2; 7 bases agree with TRBD1. CDR3 length: 15 amino acids. CDR1 and CDR2 (germline): DFQATT, SNEGSKA (reference sequence). V trimming: 6 bases; J trimming: 1 base; junction bases outside the gene matches: 11. The CDR3, as DNA: TGCAGTGCCCCCAGGGGACAGCTGGTTAACTATGGCTACACCTTC. Its protein is CSAPRGQLVNYGYTF.

The genes are TRBV7-9 and TRBJ1-1; the D is unclear. V lost 5 bases and J 12 bases, leaving 19 bases between the germline ends. Germline V lookup: CDR1 SEHNR, CDR2 FQNEAQ (reference sequence). The CDR3 extends over 13 amino acids. CDR3 in DNA: TGTGCCAGCAGCACACGGGCCGGAGAGGTCCCTTTCTTT. Translating it yields CASSTRAGEVPFF.

CDR3 protein: CSVAPIGEQFF. The CDR3 nucleotides are TGCAGCGTTGCCCCCATCGGGGAGCAGTTCTTC. The chain has TRBV29-1 and TRBJ2-1; D uncertain. The V end lost 4 bases, the J end lost 10 bases, and 11 bases lay between the germline ends. CDR1 and CDR2 (germline): SQVTM, ANQGSEA. The CDR3 has 11 amino acids.

This clonotype occurred many times. The V and J genes are TRBV20-1 and TRBJ1-5; TRBD1 aligns across 7 bases. V lost 5 bases, J lost 5 bases, and 12 bases stayed unmatched. CDR3 length: 15 residues. CDR1 is DFQATT, CDR2 SNEGSKA, per germline (reference sequence). The CDR3 nucleotides read TGCAGTGCTCAACAAGCAGACAGGGACCATCAGCCCCAGCATTTT. Amino acids: CSAQQADRDHQPQHF.

This clonotype has a count of ten or more. V gene TRBV7-2 combines with J gene TRBJ2-7; 8 bases agree with TRBD2. Germline CDR1 SGHTA, CDR2 FQGNSA. The CDR3 runs 15 residues. After removal of 4 bases from V and 3 bases from J, the junction contained 8 bases not matched to a gene. CDR3 amino acids: CASSYNGGALYEQYF. The CDR3, as DNA: TGTGCCAGCAGCTATAACGGGGGGGCCCTCTACGAGCAGTACTTC.

The chain carries TRBV13 and TRBJ1-1; 8 positions match TRBD1. V lost 3 bases to trimming and J lost 1 base; unmatched junction nucleotides: 7. Germline CDR1 PRHDT, CDR2 FYEKMQ (reference sequence). The CDR3 is 16 residues long. The CDR3 DNA sequence: TGTGCCAGCAGCTTGGTGGCAGGGGGCCCGAACACTGAAGCTTTCTTT. It translates to CASSLVAGGPNTEAFF.

Ten or more counts support this clonotype. The chain has TRBV5-1 and TRBJ1-2; tentative D call: TRBD1 (5 bases). The germline V and J ends were trimmed by 4 bases and 4 bases, with 14 bases remaining between them. This CDR3 has 14 amino acids. Germline CDR1 reads SGHRS; CDR2 reads YFSETQ. CDR3: CASSPGLRGYGYTF. Here the CDR3 DNA reads TGCGCCAGCAGCCCGGGACTTCGAGGCTATGGCTACACCTTC.

This clonotype was seen repeatedly, ten times or more. The chain is built from TRBV13 and TRBJ1-4, with D uncertain. With 0 bases removed from V and 7 bases from J, the gap between germline ends came to 9 bases. CDR3 length: 14 residues. In germline, CDR1 is PRHDT, CDR2 FYEKMQ (reference sequence). The CDR3 coding sequence is TGTGCCAGCAGCTTAGGGCAGGCGGTTGAAAAACTGTTTTTT. The encoded protein is CASSLGQAVEKLFF. The entire variable domain, with the rest obtained from reference TRBV13 and TRBJ1-4, is as follows: AAGVIQSPRHLIKEKRETATLKCYPIPRHDTVYWYQQGPGQDPQFLISFYEKMQSDKGSIPDRFSAQQFSDYHSELNMSSLELGDSALYFCASSLGQAVEKLFFGSGTQLSVL.

This clonotype was seen ten or more times. The chain has TRBV7-8 and TRBJ2-2; D is perhaps TRBD1 (6 bases). The CDR3 spans 15 residues. Germline V CDR1 and CDR2: SGHVS, FQNEAQ. Trimming took off 5 bases at V and 5 bases at J, with 15 bases between the two ends. In DNA, the CDR3 is TGTGCCAGCAGCCTTCCGACAGGACCGACCGGGGAGCTGTTTTTT. Encoded protein: CASSLPTGPTGELFF.

Many counts were recorded for this clonotype. The chain has TRBV5-6 and TRBJ2-7; no reliable D call. The length of the CDR3 is 15 residues. V was trimmed by 2 bases and J by 0 bases, leaving 12 bases between them. Germline assignment: CDR1 SGHDT and CDR2 YYEEEE. The CDR3 DNA sequence: TGTGCCAGCAGCTTATCCCTGGCAGGCTCCTACGAGCAGTACTTC. Translating gives CASSLSLAGSYEQYF.

This clonotype showed up many times. The V call is TRBV10-2, the J call TRBJ1-2, with TRBD1 matching over 7 bases. The CDR3 length is 14 residues. The ends lost 1 base at V and 8 bases at J; junction bases unmatched: 7. Looked up from germline, CDR1 is WSHSY and CDR2 is SAAADI. CDR3 coding DNA: TGCGCCAGCAGTGAGTTAGGGGGCTTCGGGGGCTACACCTTC. It codes for CASSELGGFGGYTF.

There are many counts of this clonotype. The genes are TRBV4-1 and TRBJ2-5, with 7 bases that match TRBD1. The CDR3 has 15 amino acids. Germline-derived CDR1 and CDR2 are MGHRA and YSYEKL. Losses at the gene ends were 4 bases for V and 5 bases for J; bases not matched to a gene: 10. The CDR3 is CASSPSQTGYETQYF. The CDR3 coding sequence is TGCGCCAGCAGCCCGTCACAGACAGGGTACGAGACCCAGTACTTC.

Ten or more counts support this clonotype. This sequence joins TRBV5-6 and TRBJ2-1; 11 bases are a match to TRBD2. The CDR3 has 16 residues. The ends lost 4 bases at V and 5 bases at J; junction bases unmatched: 8. Germline CDR1 and CDR2: SGHDT and YYEEEE. In DNA, the CDR3 is TGTGCCAGCAGCGGAGCTCTAGCGGGGGGAGACAATGAGCAGTTCTTC. It yields the protein CASSGALAGGDNEQFF.

This clonotype showed up just a few times. The genes are TRBV5-5 and TRBJ1-2; the match to TRBD1 covers 7 bases. With 5 bases clipped from V and 1 base from J, the junction kept 8 bases outside the gene matches. Germline values: CDR1 SGHKS, CDR2 YYEKEE (reference sequence). CDR3 length: 15 residues. The DNA of the CDR3 is TGTGCCAGCAGGGCGGCCGGGACAGATAACTATGGCTACACCTTC. Amino acids: CASRAAGTDNYGYTF.

This clonotype was recorded at least ten times. The chain has TRBV7-2 and TRBJ1-2, with 7 bases identical to TRBD1. Trimming took 4 bases from V and 5 from J; bases not matched to a gene: 7. The germline V gene has CDR1 SGHTA and CDR2 FQGNSA. The CDR3 runs 14 residues. This CDR3 reads CASSWGQPHYGYTF. CDR3 DNA: TGTGCCAGCAGCTGGGGACAGCCCCATTATGGCTACACCTTC.

The V and J genes are TRBV5-1 and TRBJ2-2, with D unresolved. V shed 0 bases and J shed 2 bases, with 8 bases lying between them. CDR1 is SGHRS, CDR2 YFSETQ, per germline. The CDR3 consists of 15 residues. CDR3 coding DNA: TGCGCCAGCAGCTTGGTACCACCAAACACCGGGGAGCTGTTTTTT. Amino acid sequence: CASSLVPPNTGELFF.

V and J are TRBV5-1 and TRBJ2-5, with D tentatively TRBD1 (6 bases). The germline V and J ends were trimmed by 4 bases and 7 bases, with 20 bases remaining between them. CDR3 size: 15 residues. Germline loops: CDR1 SGHRS, CDR2 YFSETQ. The CDR3 loop is CASSPATGPSRTQYF. The CDR3 DNA follows: TGCGCCAGCAGCCCGGCCACAGGGCCCTCGAGGACCCAGTACTTC.